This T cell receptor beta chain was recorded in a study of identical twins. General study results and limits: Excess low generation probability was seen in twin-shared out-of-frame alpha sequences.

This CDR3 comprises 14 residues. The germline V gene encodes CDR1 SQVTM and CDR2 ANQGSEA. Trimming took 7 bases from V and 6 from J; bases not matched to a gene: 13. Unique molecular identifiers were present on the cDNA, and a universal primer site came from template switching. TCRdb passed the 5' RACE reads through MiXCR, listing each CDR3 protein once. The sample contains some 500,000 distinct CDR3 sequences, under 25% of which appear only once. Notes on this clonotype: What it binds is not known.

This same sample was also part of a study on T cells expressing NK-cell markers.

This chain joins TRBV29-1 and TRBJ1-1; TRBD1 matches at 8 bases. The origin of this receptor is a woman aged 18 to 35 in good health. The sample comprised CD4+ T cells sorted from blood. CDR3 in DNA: TGCAGCGGGCTGGACAGGGTTGGAGACGCTGAAGCTTTCTTT. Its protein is CSGLDRVGDAEAFF.